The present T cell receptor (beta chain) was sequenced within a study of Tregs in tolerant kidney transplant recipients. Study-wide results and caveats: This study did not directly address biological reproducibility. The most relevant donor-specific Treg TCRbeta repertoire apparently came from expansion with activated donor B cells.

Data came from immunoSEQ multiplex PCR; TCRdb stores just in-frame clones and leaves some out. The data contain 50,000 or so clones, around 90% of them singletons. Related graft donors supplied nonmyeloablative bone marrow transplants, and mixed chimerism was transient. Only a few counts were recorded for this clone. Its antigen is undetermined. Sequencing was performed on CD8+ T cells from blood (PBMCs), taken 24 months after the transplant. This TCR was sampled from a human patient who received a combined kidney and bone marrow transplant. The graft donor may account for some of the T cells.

CDR3 bases: TGTGCCAGCAGTTCAGTATATACAGGGGCGAGGGATGGCTACACCTTC. Encoded protein: CASSSVYTGARDGYTF. V and J are TRBV7-6 and TRBJ1-2; 7 bases are shared with TRBD1. Germline assignment: CDR1 SGHVS and CDR2 FNYEAQ. This CDR3 contains 16 residues. The junction had 16 bases not matched to a gene; V was cut back by 6 bases and J by 6 bases.